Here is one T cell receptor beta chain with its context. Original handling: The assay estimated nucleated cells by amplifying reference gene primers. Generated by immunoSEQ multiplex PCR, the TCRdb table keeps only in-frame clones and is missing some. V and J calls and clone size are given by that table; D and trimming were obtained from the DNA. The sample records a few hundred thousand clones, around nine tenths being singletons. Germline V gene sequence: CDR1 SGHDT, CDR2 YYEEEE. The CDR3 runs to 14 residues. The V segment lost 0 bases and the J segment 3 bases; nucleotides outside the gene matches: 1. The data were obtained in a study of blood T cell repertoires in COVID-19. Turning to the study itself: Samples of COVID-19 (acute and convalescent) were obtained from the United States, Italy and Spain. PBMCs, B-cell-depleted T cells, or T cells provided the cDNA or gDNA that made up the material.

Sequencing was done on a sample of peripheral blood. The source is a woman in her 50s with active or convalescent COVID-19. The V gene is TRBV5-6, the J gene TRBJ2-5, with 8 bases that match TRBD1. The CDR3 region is CASSLADREETQYF. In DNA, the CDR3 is TGTGCCAGCAGCTTGGCGGACAGGGAAGAGACCCAGTACTTC.